What follows are 15 T cell receptor beta chains derived from one specimen sequenced in a study of blood T cell repertoires in COVID-19. Assay used: immunoSEQ multiplex PCR; TCRdb lists only in-frame clones, some missing. The sample yields about 420,000 clones, about 90% seen once. Specimen: peripheral blood. The receptors stem from a man between 18 and 35 years old with COVID-19, enrolled during active disease.

This clone has just one count. V usage is TRBV6-5 and J usage is TRBJ1-6; the D gene is possibly TRBD1 (5 bases). The CDR3 loop spans 15 amino acids. Trimming removed 5 bases from V and 5 bases from J, with 13 bases in between. From germline, CDR1 is MNHEY and CDR2 SVGAGI. DNA of the CDR3: TGTGCCAGCAGTCTTGACAGTAGTGATAATTCACCCCTCCACTTT. Translating it yields CASSLDSSDNSPLHF.

The chain has TRBV7-9 and TRBJ2-5; D possibly corresponds to TRBD2 (5 bases). The CDR3 totals 14 residues. The V end was cut by 6 bases, the J end by 5 bases, with 16 bases between. CDR1 SEHNR and CDR2 FQNEAQ come from the germline V gene (reference sequence). CDR3: CASSPPGVGETQYF. DNA for the CDR3: TGTGCCAGCAGTCCTCCCGGGGTGGGGGAGACCCAGTACTTC.

CDR3 nucleotide sequence: TGTGCCAGCAGCCGGGACTTACCTTACGAGCAGTACTTC. Translated, it gives CASSRDLPYEQYF. The V call is TRBV2, the J call TRBJ2-7; weak D call: TRBD2 (6 bases). Germline assignment: CDR1 SNHLY and CDR2 FYNNEI. This CDR3 region has 13 residues. The V end was cut by 6 bases, the J end by 4 bases, with 13 bases between.

The J gene is TRBJ1-1, the V gene TRBV3-1 (or the pseudogene TRBV3-2); 8 bases agree with TRBD1. Germline loops: CDR1 LGHDT, CDR2 YNNKEL (reference sequence). CDR3 size: 15 residues. The J segment lost 0 bases and the V segment lost 4 bases, leaving 4 bases of the junction unmatched. Written as DNA, the CDR3 is TGTGCCAGCAGCCCCGACAGGGGCATGAACACTGAAGCTTTCTTT. It encodes CASSPDRGMNTEAFF.

There are a few counts of this clone. J is TRBJ1-1 and V is TRBV5-5; D is uncertain. The CDR3 has 15 amino acids. Germline values: CDR1 SGHKS, CDR2 YYEKEE (reference sequence). Trimming pared 0 bases from V and 4 bases from J, leaving 13 bases between. CDR3: CASSLAVGRGTEAFF. DNA for the CDR3: TGTGCCAGCAGCTTGGCAGTCGGGCGGGGCACTGAAGCTTTCTTT.

The chain joins TRBV7-8 to TRBJ1-2; TRBD1 is a possible D gene (5 bases). The CDR3 sequence is 15 residues long. The V gene's germline CDR1 is SGHVS and CDR2 FQNEAQ. Trimming took off 7 bases at V and 3 bases at J, with 18 bases between the two ends. The CDR3 reads CASTPRAGQDYGYTF. The CDR3, as DNA: TGTGCCAGCACCCCGCGAGCCGGACAAGACTATGGCTACACCTTC.

The CDR3 region is CASSSISTDTQYF. The DNA for the CDR3 is TGTGCCAGCAGTTCCATTAGCACAGATACGCAGTATTTT. The rearrangement uses TRBV27 and TRBJ2-3; D not certain. The V gene lost 4 bases and the J gene lost 0 bases, with 5 bases spanning the gap. Germline loops: CDR1 MNHEY, CDR2 SMNVEV (reference sequence). CDR3 length equals 13 residues.

This chain connects TRBV7-9 to TRBJ1-6; D unclear. Germline V gene lookup returns CDR1 SEHNR and CDR2 FQNEAQ (reference sequence). CDR3 size: 13 residues. The ends were cut back, 5 bases at V and 8 bases at J, with 10 bases in the middle. The CDR3 reads CASSQNGDSPLHF. CDR3 bases: TGTGCCAGCAGCCAAAACGGGGATTCACCCCTCCACTTT. Looking up the rest from reference TRBV7-9 and TRBJ1-6 gives the full variable domain: DTGVSQNPRHKITKRGQNVTFRCDPISEHNRLYWYRQTLGQGPEFLTYFQNEAQLEKSRLLSDRFSAERPKGSFSTLEIQRTEQGDSAMYLCASSQNGDSPLHFGNGTRLTVT.

This rearrangement joins TRBV7-2 to TRBJ1-6, with TRBD1 matching over 7 bases. J gave up 10 bases and V 5 bases, and 11 bases lay outside the gene matches. This CDR3 comprises 15 residues. Germline lookup yields CDR1 SGHTA and CDR2 FQGNSA. Here the CDR3 DNA reads TGTGCCAGCAGCACGGACCGGGACAGAAGCTCACCCCTCCACTTT. Translated: CASSTDRDRSSPLHF.

This chain uses TRBV5-1 with TRBJ2-1, with TRBD2 matching over 9 bases. This CDR3 contains 13 residues. V shed 5 bases and J 7 bases; nucleotides not matched to a gene: 4. Germline CDR1 is SGHRS and CDR2 is YFSETQ. This CDR3 reads CASRLAGMNEQFF. In DNA form, the CDR3 reads TGCGCCAGCAGGCTAGCGGGGATGAATGAGCAGTTCTTC.

The V gene is TRBV2, the J gene TRBJ2-4; D possibly corresponds to TRBD1 (5 bases). The V end was cut by 2 bases, the J end by 5 bases, with 10 bases between. The CDR3 spans 14 residues. Germline lookup yields CDR1 SNHLY and CDR2 FYNNEI. The CDR3 is CASSEQGIQNIQYF. The CDR3 DNA sequence: TGTGCCAGCAGTGAACAGGGTATCCAAAACATTCAGTACTTC.

The rearrangement joins TRBV4-2 to TRBJ1-1, with 9 bases lining up with TRBD1. V was pared by 1 base and J by 3 bases, with 6 bases of the junction left unmatched. The CDR3 sequence is 16 residues long. Germline loops: CDR1 LGHNA, CDR2 YNFKEQ. CDR3 nucleotide sequence: TGTGCCAGCAGCCAAGCCCTGGACAGGGGCGACACTGAAGCTTTCTTT. This encodes CASSQALDRGDTEAFF.

The chain is built from TRBV19 and TRBJ1-1; possibly TRBD1 for D (5 bases). The length of the CDR3 is 14 residues. The germline CDR1 and CDR2 sequences are LNHDA and SQIVND (reference sequence). Between the trimmed V and J ends, which lost 7 bases and 4 bases, there was a span of 16 bases. CDR3 residues: CASKARERGTEAFF. For the CDR3, the DNA is TGTGCCAGTAAAGCTCGGGAGAGGGGCACTGAAGCTTTCTTT.

The genes are TRBV4-2 and TRBJ1-1, with TRBD1 matching 8 bases. Germline-derived CDR1 and CDR2 are LGHNA and YNFKEQ. The CDR3 extends over 13 amino acids. V gave up 2 bases and J gave up 11 bases; unmatched junction bases: 7. CDR3 coding DNA: TGTGCCAGCAGCCAACAGGGGGCGAATGAGGCTTTCTTT. This gives the protein CASSQQGANEAFF.

The sample holds one count of this clone. This chain links TRBV13 with TRBJ2-5; D possibly corresponds to TRBD1 (6 bases). The CDR3 loop spans 16 amino acids. Germline V gives CDR1 PRHDT, CDR2 FYEKMQ (reference sequence). Trimming took off 5 bases at V and 1 base at J, with 17 bases between the two ends. The DNA for the CDR3 is TGTGCCAGCAGCAGGACACCAGGGGTCTTCCAAGAGACCCAGTACTTC. The encoded protein is CASSRTPGVFQETQYF. The whole variable domain, remainder taken from reference TRBV13 and TRBJ2-5, is AAGVIQSPRHLIKEKRETATLKCYPIPRHDTVYWYQQGPGQDPQFLISFYEKMQSDKGSIPDRFSAQQFSDYHSELNMSSLELGDSALYFCASSRTPGVFQETQYFGPGTRLLVL.